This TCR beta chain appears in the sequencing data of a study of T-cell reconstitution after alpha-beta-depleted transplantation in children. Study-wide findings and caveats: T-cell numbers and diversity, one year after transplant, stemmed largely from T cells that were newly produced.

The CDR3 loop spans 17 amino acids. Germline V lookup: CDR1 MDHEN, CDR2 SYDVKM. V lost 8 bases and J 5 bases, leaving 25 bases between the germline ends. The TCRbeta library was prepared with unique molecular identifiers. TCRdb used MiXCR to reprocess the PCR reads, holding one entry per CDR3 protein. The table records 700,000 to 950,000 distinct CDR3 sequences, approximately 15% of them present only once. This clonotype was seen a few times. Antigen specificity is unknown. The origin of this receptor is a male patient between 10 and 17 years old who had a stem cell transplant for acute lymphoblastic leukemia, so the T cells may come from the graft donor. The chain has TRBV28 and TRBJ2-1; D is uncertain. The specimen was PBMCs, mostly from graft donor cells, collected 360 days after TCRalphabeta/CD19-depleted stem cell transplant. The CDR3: CASLSRPWLRSDNEQFF. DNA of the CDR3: TGTGCCAGCCTGTCCCGCCCTTGGCTGCGGTCCGACAATGAGCAGTTCTTC.